Below, 24 T cell receptor beta chains from the same sample are listed, as sequenced in a study of cytomegalovirus exposure and HLA in healthy donors. The table came from immunoSEQ multiplex PCR; TCRdb's copy has only in-frame clones and leaves some out. The data show over 85,000 clones, with 93% seen just once and about 1.1% held by the top ten. Sequencing input: PBMCs. The receptors stem from a woman aged 25-40 years in good health and CMV-seropositive.

This clone has only one observation. V and J are TRBV27 and TRBJ2-7; TRBD1 matches 7 bases. This CDR3 region has 14 residues. Losses at the gene ends were 3 bases for V and 6 bases for J; bases not matched to a gene: 8. The germline V gene encodes CDR1 MNHEY and CDR2 SMNVEV (reference sequence). The CDR3 DNA is TGTGCCAGCAGTTTCAGGGGGTTAACGGTCGAGCAGTACTTC. It specifies CASSFRGLTVEQYF.

The chain links TRBV15 to TRBJ2-7; 8 bases align to TRBD1. Trimming at V came to 2 bases and at J to 3 bases, leaving 6 bases not matched to a gene. The CDR3 consists of 15 residues. The germline gives CDR1 LNHNV, CDR2 YYDKDF (reference sequence). The DNA for the CDR3 is TGTGCCACCAGCAGATCGATCGGACAGGGCTACGAGCAGTACTTC. Translating gives CATSRSIGQGYEQYF.

This sequence joins TRBV28 and TRBJ1-2, with D possibly matching TRBD1 (5 bases). Trimming cost V 2 bases and J 2 bases, with 9 bases left between them. Looked up from germline, CDR1 is MDHEN and CDR2 is SYDVKM. This CDR3 region has 14 residues. The CDR3 nucleotides are TGTGCCAGCAGTTTAATTGACAGAAACTATGGCTACACCTTC. Translating gives CASSLIDRNYGYTF.

The V gene is TRBV5-1, the J gene TRBJ2-2, with D tentatively TRBD2 (6 bases). Per the germline V gene, CDR1 is SGHRS and CDR2 is YFSETQ. The CDR3 extends over 16 amino acids. V gave up 4 bases and J gave up 6 bases, with 19 bases separating them. Here the CDR3 reads CASSLLTTSSAGELFF. The CDR3 region has the DNA TGCGCCAGCAGCCTTTTAACTACTAGCTCCGCCGGGGAGCTGTTTTTT.

The chain joins TRBV2 to TRBJ1-1, with 9 bases matching TRBD1. CDR3 length equals 16 residues. V shed 5 bases and J 5 bases; nucleotides not matched to a gene: 12. Germline CDR1 is SNHLY and CDR2 is FYNNEI. The CDR3 nucleotides read TGTGCCAGCAGTCGGGACAGGGAGGGCCTGGGGACTGAAGCTTTCTTT. The encoded protein is CASSRDREGLGTEAFF.

The chain is built from TRBV5-1 and TRBJ2-2; 9 positions match TRBD1. This CDR3 has 16 residues. Germline trimming cut 4 bases from V and 5 bases from J; bases unmatched to any gene: 9. Germline V gene lookup returns CDR1 SGHRS and CDR2 YFSETQ. The CDR3 DNA sequence: TGCGCCAGCAGCCTAAATACCGGGACAGGGACCGGGGAGCTGTTTTTT. It translates to CASSLNTGTGTGELFF.

The gene calls are TRBV30 and TRBJ2-1; D perhaps matches TRBD2 (6 bases). The CDR3 has 17 amino acids. Trimming took 3 bases from V and 7 from J, leaving 25 bases between them. Germline V CDR1 and CDR2: GTSNPN, SVGIG (reference sequence). In nucleotides, the CDR3 is TGTGCCTGGAGCACCTGGCGGGATTTACTCCTACGGAATGAGCAGTTCTTC. Translated: CAWSTWRDLLLRNEQFF. Filled out from reference TRBV30 and TRBJ2-1, the complete variable domain reads SQTIHQWPATLVQPVGSPLSLECTVEGTSNPNLYWYRQAAGRGLQLLFYSVGIGQISSEVPQNLSASRPQDRQFILSSKKLLLSDSGFYLCAWSTWRDLLLRNEQFFGPGTRLTVL.

V and J are TRBV18 and TRBJ2-6; D is ambiguous. The germline gives CDR1 KGHSH, CDR2 LQKENI. Trimming shortened V by 5 bases and J by 0 bases, and 11 bases separated the two germline ends. CDR3 size: 16 residues. CDR3 protein: CASSTTPDSGANVLTF. The CDR3 DNA sequence: TGTGCCAGCTCAACTACGCCAGACTCTGGGGCCAACGTCCTGACTTTC.

The J gene is TRBJ2-2, the V gene TRBV30; 7 bases line up with TRBD1. V shed 5 bases and J 1 base; nucleotides not matched to a gene: 4. The V gene's germline CDR1 is GTSNPN and CDR2 SVGIG (reference sequence). The CDR3 covers 14 residues. The CDR3 DNA is TGTGCCTGGGGGCAGGGGGTGAACACCGGGGAGCTGTTTTTT. It encodes CAWGQGVNTGELFF.

V and J are TRBV28 and TRBJ2-3, with 9 bases aligning to TRBD2. The germline V gene encodes CDR1 MDHEN and CDR2 SYDVKM. The V segment lost 6 bases and the J segment 0 bases; nucleotides outside the gene matches: 7. The CDR3 has 16 amino acids. CDR3: CASRPNTSGSTDTQYF. DNA for the CDR3: TGTGCCAGCAGGCCCAACACTAGCGGGAGCACAGATACGCAGTATTTT.

The rearrangement links TRBV28 to TRBJ2-7; TRBD1 might be the D (5 bases). CDR1 and CDR2 from the germline V gene are MDHEN and SYDVKM. V lost 2 bases and J 0 bases, leaving 17 bases between the germline ends. The length of the CDR3 is 17 residues. The DNA for the CDR3 is TGTGCCAGCAGTTTAGGGCCCGACAGCCACTACTCCTACGAGCAGTACTTC. Encoded protein: CASSLGPDSHYSYEQYF.

The chain links TRBV29-1 to TRBJ2-1; 10 positions match TRBD2. There are 14 residues in the CDR3. The V gene end was trimmed by 5 bases and the J gene end by 9 bases; junction bases not matched to a gene: 10. Germline V gene sequence: CDR1 SQVTM, CDR2 ANQGSEA. The CDR3 region has the DNA TGCAGCGTTCGGACTAGCGGCCCCGGTGGTGAGCAGTTCTTC. Protein: CSVRTSGPGGEQFF.

The chain links TRBV9 to TRBJ2-3; no definite D call. Germline values: CDR1 SGDLS, CDR2 YYNGEE. This CDR3 is 18 amino acids long. V was clipped by 0 bases and J by 3 bases, with 20 bases between them. In nucleotides, the CDR3 is TGTGCCAGCAGCGTAGGTGTATGGAGAGGCCGGATGACAGATACGCAGTATTTT. Amino acid sequence: CASSVGVWRGRMTDTQYF.

The genes are TRBV19 and TRBJ2-1, with 10 bases that match TRBD2. The CDR3 has 17 residues. The V gene end was trimmed by 3 bases and the J gene end by 1 base; junction bases not matched to a gene: 6. CDR1 LNHDA and CDR2 SQIVND come from the germline V gene (reference sequence). The CDR3 bases are TGTGCCAGTAGTATCCTAGCGGGAGCAGTGTCCTACAATGAGCAGTTCTTC. Protein sequence: CASSILAGAVSYNEQFF.

J is TRBJ2-7 and V is TRBV18; D not resolved. This CDR3 is built from 16 residues. V was clipped by 2 bases and J by 2 bases, with 16 bases between them. Germline V gene sequence: CDR1 KGHSH, CDR2 LQKENI. The CDR3 loop reads CASSPRRGQIPYEQYF. CDR3 sequence (DNA): TGTGCCAGCTCACCAAGGAGAGGCCAGATTCCCTACGAGCAGTACTTC. Variable domain in full (rest from reference TRBV18 and TRBJ2-7): NAGVMQNPRHLVRRRGQEARLRCSPMKGHSHVYWYRQLPEEGLKFMVYLQKENIIDESGMPKERFSAEFPKEGPSILRIQQVVRGDSAAYFCASSPRRGQIPYEQYFGPGTRLTVT.

J is TRBJ2-2 and V is TRBV7-2; 8 nucleotides match TRBD2. The CDR3 extends over 16 amino acids. J gave up 7 bases and V 5 bases, and 12 bases lay outside the gene matches. Germline V CDR1 and CDR2: SGHTA, FQGNSA. The CDR3 reads CASSPRGAGGYGELFF. In nucleotides, the CDR3 is TGTGCCAGCAGCCCCCGAGGGGCGGGAGGTTACGGGGAGCTGTTTTTT.

This clone occurred once. This chain connects TRBV28 to TRBJ2-4; no firm D call. Trimming removed 5 bases from V and 0 bases from J, with 14 bases in between. Looked up from germline, CDR1 is MDHEN and CDR2 is SYDVKM. This CDR3 has 16 residues. The CDR3 nucleotides read TGTGCCAGCAGTCCCCATGCGCCGGTAGCCAAAAACATTCAGTACTTC. It yields the protein CASSPHAPVAKNIQYF.

The rearrangement links TRBV6-1 to TRBJ2-7; TRBD1 matches at 7 bases. Losses at the gene ends were 5 bases for V and 1 base for J; bases not matched to a gene: 2. There are 13 residues in the CDR3. Germline lookup yields CDR1 MNHNS and CDR2 SASEGT. As DNA, the CDR3 is TGTGCCAGCAGTCACAGGGGATCCTACGAGCAGTACTTC. Amino acid sequence: CASSHRGSYEQYF.

The V and J genes are TRBV2 and TRBJ2-2, with a possible D match to TRBD1 (7 bases). Trimming stripped 3 bases from V and 6 bases from J, with 14 bases between. In germline, CDR1 is SNHLY, CDR2 FYNNEI. The CDR3 contains 15 residues. CDR3 DNA: TGTGCCAGCAGTGATCGCCAGGGGGGACCCGGGGAGCTGTTTTTT. Protein sequence: CASSDRQGGPGELFF.

A remark on this clone: The same CDR3 is also encoded by other DNA sequences in this sample. V is TRBV19 and J is TRBJ1-1; TRBD1 matches 7 bases. The ends lost 1 base at V and 1 base at J; junction bases unmatched: 0. The germline V gene encodes CDR1 LNHDA and CDR2 SQIVND (reference sequence). This CDR3 contains 14 residues. The CDR3 protein is CASSIGQGNTEAFF. CDR3 DNA: TGTGCCAGTAGTATAGGACAGGGGAACACTGAAGCTTTCTTT. Supplemented by reference TRBV19 and TRBJ1-1, the full variable domain reads DGGITQSPKYLFRKEGQNVTLSCEQNLNHDAMYWYRQDPGQGLRLIYYSQIVNDFQKGDIAEGYSVSREKKESFPLTVTSAQKNPTAFYLCASSIGQGNTEAFFGQGTRLTVV.

The V and J genes are TRBV7-2 and TRBJ2-7, with 11 bases identical to TRBD2. The germline CDR1 and CDR2 sequences are SGHTA and FQGNSA. The J segment lost 4 bases and the V segment lost 1 base, leaving 6 bases of the junction unmatched. This CDR3 region has 16 residues. CDR3 region: CASSLVGSGGEYEQYF. The DNA for the CDR3 is TGTGCCAGCAGCTTAGTAGGTAGCGGGGGGGAATACGAGCAGTACTTC.

The chain recombines TRBV28 with TRBJ1-1; D not certain. Germline V gene sequence: CDR1 MDHEN, CDR2 SYDVKM. V dropped 2 bases and J dropped 8 bases, with 9 bases sitting between them. The CDR3 is made up of 12 amino acids. The CDR3 nucleotides are TGTGCCAGCAGTTTACTGACGGGAGAAGCTTTCTTT. Protein sequence: CASSLLTGEAFF.

The rearrangement uses TRBV7-8 and TRBJ1-3, with a tentative D call TRBD1 (5 bases). The CDR3 contains 18 residues. CDR1 and CDR2 (germline): SGHVS, FQNEAQ. Trimming shortened V by 8 bases and J by 3 bases, and 26 bases separated the two germline ends. In DNA, the CDR3 is TGTGCCAGCTCCATTTCCCTTATAGGGGAACTAAGTGGAAACACCATATATTTT. Translated: CASSISLIGELSGNTIYF.

The chain couples TRBV14 to TRBJ2-1, with TRBD2 matching over 9 bases. J was trimmed by 4 bases and V by 5 bases; bases with no gene match: 12. The CDR3 runs 17 residues. Germline V CDR1 and CDR2: SGHDN, FVKESK. Here the CDR3 DNA reads TGTGCCAGCAGCTCCCTACGGCCTAGCGGGGCTTACAATGAGCAGTTCTTC. This encodes CASSSLRPSGAYNEQFF.